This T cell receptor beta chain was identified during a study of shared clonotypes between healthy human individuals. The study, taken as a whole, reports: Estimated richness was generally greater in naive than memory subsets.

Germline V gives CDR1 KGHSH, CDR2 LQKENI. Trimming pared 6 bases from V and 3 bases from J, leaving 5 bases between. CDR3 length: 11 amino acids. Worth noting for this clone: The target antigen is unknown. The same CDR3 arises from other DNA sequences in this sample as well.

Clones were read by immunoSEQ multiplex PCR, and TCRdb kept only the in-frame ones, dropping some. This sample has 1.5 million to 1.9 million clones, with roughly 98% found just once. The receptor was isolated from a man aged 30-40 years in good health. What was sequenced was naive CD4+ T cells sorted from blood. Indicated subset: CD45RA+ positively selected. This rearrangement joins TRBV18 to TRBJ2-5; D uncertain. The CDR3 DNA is TGTGCCAGCTCCCGTAAAGAGACCCAGTACTTC. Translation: CASSRKETQYF.